This T cell receptor (beta chain) was captured by sequencing in a study of metastatic and nonmetastatic thyroid tumors. Patients were all untreated before their thyroid surgery. This clone was seen only a few times. A much larger clonotype is one base distant, so this may be a read error. The identical CDR3 is also encoded by other nucleotide sequences in the sample. Trimming shortened V by 1 base and J by 7 bases, and 16 bases separated the two germline ends. Germline CDR1 reads SEHNR; CDR2 reads FQNEAQ (reference sequence). This CDR3 region has 16 residues. TCRdb re-called clones from the PCR reads using MiXCR. Counted here are some 21,000 clones, about 22% occurring once; the ten biggest clones make up more than 9%.

This TCR came from a female donor with papillary thyroid cancer or a benign thyroid nodule (not recorded which). Some clones in this sample may be carry-over from other donors' samples. Sequencing was performed on tumor tissue. The J gene is TRBJ1-4, the V gene TRBV7-9; possible D gene TRBD1, 6 bases. The CDR3 DNA reads TGTGCCAGCAGCTTAGATCGGGGGGCCCGAACTGAAAAACTGTTTTTT. Amino acid sequence: CASSLDRGARTEKLFF.